The 8 T cell receptor beta chains below come from one sample, sequenced in a study of blood T cells in healthy people across ages. It was with a sample-barcoded 5' primer and a J-beta primer mix that a second PCR of roughly 7 to 12 cycles was run. TCRdb ran MiXCR on the 5' RACE reads and lists one entry per CDR3 protein. The data show around 1,500,000 distinct CDR3 sequences, about 30% seen once. Sequencing input: blood. The receptors stem from a woman aged 25 to 39 in good health.

The chain joins TRBV5-1 to TRBJ1-5; no reliable D call. Germline-derived CDR1 and CDR2 are SGHRS and YFSETQ. V was trimmed by 3 bases and J by 1 base, leaving 5 bases between them. The CDR3 length is 13 residues. This chain's CDR3 is CASSWTSNQPQHF. Written as DNA, the CDR3 is TGCGCCAGCAGCTGGACGAGCAATCAGCCCCAGCATTTT. Together with reference TRBV5-1 and TRBJ1-5, the CDR3 gives the full variable domain: KAGVTQTPRYLIKTRGQQVTLSCSPISGHRSVSWYQQTPGQGLQFLFEYFSETQRNKGNFPGRFSGRQFSNSRSEMNVSTLELGDSALYLCASSWTSNQPQHFGDGTRLSIL.

Only a few counts were recorded for this clonotype. The rearrangement links TRBV15 to TRBJ2-5, with 9 bases aligning to TRBD1. The CDR3 consists of 15 residues. Per the germline V gene, CDR1 is LNHNV and CDR2 is YYDKDF (reference sequence). Trimming at V came to 5 bases and at J to 11 bases, leaving 15 bases not matched to a gene. Here the CDR3 DNA reads TGTGCCACCAGCGCCCGACAGGGGGTTACTAGGGAGCAGTACTTC. This sequence encodes CATSARQGVTREQYF.

This CDR3 is CASSSPGTMGRETQYF. In DNA form, the CDR3 reads TGTGCCAGCAGCTCTCCCGGGACAATGGGGAGGGAGACCCAGTACTTC. The rearrangement joins TRBV9 to TRBJ2-5; tentatively, D is TRBD1 or TRBD2 (6 bases each). The CDR3 consists of 16 residues. CDR1 and CDR2 (germline): SGDLS, YYNGEE. The ends were cut back, 4 bases at V and 5 bases at J, with 21 bases in the middle.

The V and J genes are TRBV7-2 and TRBJ1-5; 12 nucleotides agree with TRBD1. Germline-derived CDR1 and CDR2 are SGHTA and FQGNSA. Germline trimming cut 2 bases from V and 1 base from J; bases unmatched to any gene: 6. This CDR3 contains 18 residues. The CDR3 DNA is TGTGCCAGCAGCTTAAGCGGGACAGGGGGCCTCAGCAATCAGCCCCAGCATTTT. It specifies CASSLSGTGGLSNQPQHF.

The genes are TRBV29-1 and TRBJ1-1; D is undetermined. CDR3 length: 12 residues. V shed 5 bases and J shed 4 bases, with 11 bases lying between them. Germline assignment: CDR1 SQVTM and CDR2 ANQGSEA. In DNA form, the CDR3 reads TGCAGCGTTCGCGTGAGTGGCACTGAAGCTTTCTTT. It yields the protein CSVRVSGTEAFF.

As concerns this clonotype: A read error may produce the germline difference seen at one junction end. This rearrangement joins TRBV7-2 to TRBJ2-5; D not resolved. CDR1 SGHTA and CDR2 FQGNSA come from the germline V gene. CDR3 size: 16 residues. CDR3 amino acids: CANSLALRPMYNEQYF. CDR3 nucleotide sequence: TGTGCCAACAGCTTAGCATTGAGGCCGATGTACAATGAGCAGTACTTC. Full variable domain (missing parts from reference TRBV7-2 and TRBJ2-5): GAGVSQSPSNKVTEKGKDVELRCDPISGHTALYWYRQSLGQGLEFLIYFQGNSAPDKSGLPSDRFSAERTGGSVSTLTIQRTQQEDSAVYLCANSLALRPMYNEQYFGPGTRLLVL.

V gene TRBV29-1 combines with J gene TRBJ1-5; D is unclear. Trimming cost V 1 base and J 6 bases, with 4 bases left between them. This CDR3 comprises 11 residues. CDR1 and CDR2 from the germline V gene are SQVTM and ANQGSEA. This CDR3 reads CSVEGCQPQHF. The CDR3 DNA is TGCAGCGTTGAAGGGTGTCAGCCCCAGCATTTT.

The chain links TRBV20-1 to TRBJ2-7; the D gene is possibly TRBD2 (5 bases). The CDR3 spans 16 residues. Germline CDR1 and CDR2: DFQATT and SNEGSKA (reference sequence). Trimming shortened V by 7 bases and J by 4 bases, and 26 bases separated the two germline ends. The CDR3 DNA reads as TGCAGTGTCACAAGGACGCCCAGGCGGGTACCATACGAGCAGTACTTC. Translation: CSVTRTPRRVPYEQYF.